This T cell receptor beta chain is drawn from a study of T-cell reconstitution after alpha-beta-depleted transplantation in children. General observations from the study: T cells produced anew were the main source of T-cell counts and diversity one year after transplant.

Unique molecular identifiers featured in how the TCRbeta library was prepared. TCRdb itself ran the PCR reads through MiXCR, one entry per CDR3 protein. The sample records roughly 160,000 distinct CDR3 sequences, roughly 11% being singletons. This clonotype was found many times. Antigen: not known. This sequence originates from a boy between 2 and 10 years old with acute myeloid leukemia, due to receive a stem cell transplant. The source was PBMCs, collected before TCRalphabeta/CD19-depleted stem cell transplant.

CDR3 amino acids: CASSYTGLNTEAFF. Written as DNA, the CDR3 is TGTGCCAGCAGCTATACAGGGCTGAACACTGAAGCTTTCTTT. The chain has TRBV3-1 and TRBJ1-1, with D maybe TRBD1 (6 bases). Germline-derived CDR1 and CDR2 are LGHDT and YNNKEL (reference sequence). The ends were cut back, 5 bases at V and 0 bases at J, with 10 bases in the middle. This CDR3 is 14 amino acids long. The full variable domain, in which reference TRBV3-1 and TRBJ1-1 provide the parts outside the CDR3, is DTAVSQTPKYLVTQMGNDKSIKCEQNLGHDTMYWYKQDSKKFLKIMFSYNNKELIINETVPNRFSPKSPDKAHLNLHINSLELGDSAVYFCASSYTGLNTEAFFGQGTRLTVV.